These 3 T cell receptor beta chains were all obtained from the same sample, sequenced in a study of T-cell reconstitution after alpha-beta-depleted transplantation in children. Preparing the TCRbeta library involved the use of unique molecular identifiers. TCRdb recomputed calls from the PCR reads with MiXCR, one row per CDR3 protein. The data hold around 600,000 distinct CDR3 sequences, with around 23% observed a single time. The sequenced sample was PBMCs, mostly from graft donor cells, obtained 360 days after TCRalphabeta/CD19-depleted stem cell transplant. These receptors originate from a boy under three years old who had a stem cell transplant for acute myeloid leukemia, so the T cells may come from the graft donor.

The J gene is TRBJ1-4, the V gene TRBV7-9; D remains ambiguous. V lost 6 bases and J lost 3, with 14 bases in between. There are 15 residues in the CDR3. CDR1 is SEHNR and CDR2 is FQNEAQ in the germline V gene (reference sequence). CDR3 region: CASRTPGFANEKLFF. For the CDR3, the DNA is TGTGCCAGCAGGACGCCGGGCTTCGCTAATGAAAAACTGTTTTTT.

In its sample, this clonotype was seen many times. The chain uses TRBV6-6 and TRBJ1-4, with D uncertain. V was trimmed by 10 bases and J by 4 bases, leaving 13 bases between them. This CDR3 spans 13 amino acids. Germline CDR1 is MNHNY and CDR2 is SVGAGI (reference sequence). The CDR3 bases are TGTGCCACCCACCCAGGAAATAATGAAAAACTGTTTTTT. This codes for CATHPGNNEKLFF.

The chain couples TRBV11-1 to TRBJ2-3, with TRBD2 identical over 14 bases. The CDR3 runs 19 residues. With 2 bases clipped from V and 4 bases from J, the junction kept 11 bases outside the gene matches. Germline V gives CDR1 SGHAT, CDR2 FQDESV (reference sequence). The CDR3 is CASSLRLAGGLLVSDTQYF. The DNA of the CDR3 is TGTGCCAGCAGCTTAAGACTAGCGGGGGGGCTACTGGTATCAGATACGCAGTATTTT.